The 26 T cell receptor beta chains below were found in one sample sequenced in a study of control samples from healthy donors and cancer patients. Sequencing was performed with immunoSEQ multiplex PCR; in TCRdb, only in-frame clones are kept and a portion is missing. Of about 51,000 clones listed, roughly 89% are singletons. Sequenced sample: PBMCs. The receptors were gathered from a man aged 35-49 years with colorectal cancer.

The rearrangement joins TRBV7-9 to TRBJ2-7; D not resolved. The V gene's germline CDR1 is SEHNR and CDR2 FQNEAQ (reference sequence). The V end was cut by 2 bases, the J end by 7 bases, with 9 bases between. The CDR3 sequence is 12 residues long. CDR3 nucleotide sequence: TGTGCCAGCAGCTTATACAGTGGGGAGCAGTACTTC. Residues: CASSLYSGEQYF.

The gene calls are TRBV28 and TRBJ2-7; D could derive from TRBD1 or TRBD2 (5 bases each). V was trimmed by 6 bases and J by 3 bases, leaving 15 bases between them. The CDR3 contains 14 residues. Germline CDR1 is MDHEN and CDR2 is SYDVKM. CDR3 sequence (DNA): TGTGCCAGCAGACTTCGGGACCCCCTCTACGAGCAGTACTTC. Encoded protein: CASRLRDPLYEQYF.

This clone was observed once. This chain uses TRBV5-4 with TRBJ2-7, with 9 nucleotides matching TRBD2. Germline V gene sequence: CDR1 SGHNT, CDR2 YYREEE (reference sequence). This CDR3 region has 16 residues. The trim removed 1 base at V and 1 base at J, leaving 6 bases unmatched. This chain's CDR3 is CASSLKSSGISYEQYF. CDR3 DNA: TGTGCCAGCAGCTTGAAATCTAGCGGGATATCCTACGAGCAGTACTTC.

The chain joins TRBV10-3 to TRBJ2-7; 9 bases align to TRBD1. Trimming removed 5 bases from V and 5 bases from J; junction bases left unmatched: 13. CDR3 length: 16 residues. The germline gives CDR1 ENHRY, CDR2 SYGVKD. The CDR3 region is CAISLGPTGGADEQYF. For the CDR3, the DNA is TGTGCCATCAGTCTAGGGCCGACAGGGGGGGCTGACGAGCAGTACTTC.

The V and J genes are TRBV5-4 and TRBJ1-1, with D uncertain. The CDR3 is made up of 16 amino acids. The germline V and J ends were trimmed by 0 bases and 3 bases, with 15 bases remaining between them. Per germline, CDR1 SGHNT and CDR2 YYREEE (reference sequence). The CDR3 DNA is TGTGCCAGCAGCTTGGGTGGATTGGGTCCCGACACTGAAGCTTTCTTT. Amino acid sequence: CASSLGGLGPDTEAFF.

The V call is TRBV11-2, the J call TRBJ1-2; D remains unclear. Germline CDR1 is SGHAT and CDR2 is FQNNGV. CDR3 length: 13 amino acids. V was pared by 3 bases and J by 1 base, with 6 bases between. The CDR3 DNA sequence: TGTGCCAGCAGCTTTGAACATAACTATGGCTACACCTTC. Translating gives CASSFEHNYGYTF.

J is TRBJ2-7 and V is TRBV29-1; D is possibly TRBD2 (6 bases). Germline CDR1 reads SQVTM; CDR2 reads ANQGSEA. The length of the CDR3 is 13 residues. V was trimmed by 5 bases and J by 4 bases, leaving 15 bases between them. The CDR3 DNA follows: TGCAGCGTTATTAGGCGGGATAGTTACGAGCAGTACTTC. Protein sequence: CSVIRRDSYEQYF.

This rearrangement joins TRBV11-2 to TRBJ2-7; D gene ambiguous. V shed 0 bases and J shed 0 bases, with 9 bases lying between them. The CDR3 totals 15 residues. Germline CDR1 SGHAT, CDR2 FQNNGV. The DNA for the CDR3 is TGTGCCAGCAGCTTAGATCTCACGGACTCCTACGAGCAGTACTTC. Translation: CASSLDLTDSYEQYF.

V gene TRBV12-5 combines with J gene TRBJ2-7, with TRBD2 identical over 10 bases. This CDR3 has 14 amino acids. Germline V gives CDR1 LGHNT, CDR2 FRNRAP. V was clipped by 7 bases and J by 4 bases; unmatched bases: 7. CDR3 amino acids: CASEDSGRPYEQYF. The CDR3 DNA reads as TGTGCTAGTGAAGATAGCGGGAGGCCTTACGAGCAGTACTTC.

This chain uses TRBV9 with TRBJ2-1; 14 bases match TRBD2. Looked up from germline, CDR1 is SGDLS and CDR2 is YYNGEE. The CDR3 runs 16 residues. The J segment lost 9 bases and the V segment lost 3 bases, leaving 8 bases of the junction unmatched. The CDR3 sequence is CASSAWGLAGAGEQFF. The CDR3 nucleotides are TGTGCCAGCAGCGCGTGGGGACTAGCGGGAGCGGGTGAGCAGTTCTTC. Variable domain in full (rest from reference TRBV9 and TRBJ2-1): DSGVTQTPKHLITATGQRVTLRCSPRSGDLSVYWYQQSLDQGLQFLIQYYNGEERAKGNILERFSAQQFPDLHSELNLSSLELGDSALYFCASSAWGLAGAGEQFFGPGTRLTVL.

This chain connects TRBV2 to TRBJ2-3; no clear D. Germline V lookup: CDR1 SNHLY, CDR2 FYNNEI. The V gene lost 5 bases and the J gene lost 6 bases, with 3 bases spanning the gap. CDR3 length: 10 residues. CDR3 bases: TGTGCCAGCAGTTGGGATACGCAGTATTTT. It yields the protein CASSWDTQYF.

The V gene is TRBV6-5, the J gene TRBJ2-2; D unresolved. Germline lookup yields CDR1 MNHEY and CDR2 SVGAGI. V shed 0 bases and J shed 8 bases, with 4 bases lying between them. CDR3 size: 12 residues. CDR3 coding DNA: TGTGCCAGCAGTTACTCGAAAGGGGAGCTGTTTTTT. It is translated as CASSYSKGELFF.

The chain has TRBV4-1 and TRBJ2-1; 10 bases are shared with TRBD2. The J segment lost 8 bases and the V segment lost 0 bases, leaving 7 bases of the junction unmatched. The CDR3 spans 16 residues. The germline V gene has CDR1 MGHRA and CDR2 YSYEKL. The CDR3 spells CASSQEGTSAYYEQFF. The CDR3 DNA is TGCGCCAGCAGCCAAGAAGGGACTAGCGCGTATTATGAGCAGTTCTTC.

The V gene is TRBV10-3, the J gene TRBJ2-7; D not resolved. V was clipped by 10 bases and J by 7 bases, with 17 bases between them. The CDR3 spans 12 residues. The germline gives CDR1 ENHRY, CDR2 SYGVKD. The chain's CDR3 is CATSQILMEQYF. The CDR3 DNA reads TGTGCCACCAGCCAGATTTTGATGGAGCAGTACTTC.

This clone was detected only once. The J gene is TRBJ2-7, the V gene TRBV7-2; TRBD2 matches at 7 bases. The CDR3 is 15 amino acids. Germline CDR1 reads SGHTA; CDR2 reads FQGNSA. The ends lost 5 bases at V and 2 bases at J; junction bases unmatched: 9. The DNA of the CDR3 is TGTGCCAGCAGCATCACTAGCGTCCTACCCTACGAGCAGTACTTC. Residues: CASSITSVLPYEQYF. The full variable domain, with the rest looked up from reference TRBV7-2 and TRBJ2-7, is GAGVSQSPSNKVTEKGKDVELRCDPISGHTALYWYRQSLGQGLEFLIYFQGNSAPDKSGLPSDRFSAERTGGSVSTLTIQRTQQEDSAVYLCASSITSVLPYEQYFGPGTRLTVT.

This chain connects TRBV30 to TRBJ1-2; D is unresolved. V lost 0 bases, J lost 2 bases, and 7 bases lay in between. The CDR3 extends over 13 amino acids. Germline-derived CDR1 and CDR2 are GTSNPN and SVGIG (reference sequence). This chain's CDR3 is CAWSVGQNYGYTF. DNA for the CDR3: TGTGCCTGGAGTGTAGGCCAAAACTATGGCTACACCTTC.

This sequence joins TRBV6-5 and TRBJ1-2; D unclear. V was cut by 8 bases and J by 4 bases, with 17 bases left in between. CDR1 and CDR2 (germline): MNHEY, SVGAGI. This CDR3 region has 14 residues. The CDR3 region is CASQDPRWGYGYTF. CDR3 bases: TGTGCCAGCCAGGACCCAAGATGGGGCTATGGCTACACCTTC.

The genes are TRBV28 and TRBJ2-3; D unclear. V lost 2 bases to trimming and J lost 6 bases, with 12 bases between them. Germline values: CDR1 MDHEN, CDR2 SYDVKM. The CDR3 loop spans 14 amino acids. CDR3: CASSLGDRTDTQYF. The CDR3 nucleotides are TGTGCCAGCAGTTTAGGAGATAGAACGGATACGCAGTATTTT. The whole variable domain, filled in from reference TRBV28 and TRBJ2-3, reads DVKVTQSSRYLVKRTGEKVFLECVQDMDHENMFWYRQDPGLGLRLIYFSYDVKMKEKGDIPEGYSVSREKKERFSLILESASTNQTSMYLCASSLGDRTDTQYFGPGTRLTVL.

V is TRBV13 and J is TRBJ1-1; D is ambiguous. The CDR3 loop spans 13 amino acids. The V end was cut by 5 bases, the J end by 3 bases, with 10 bases between. From germline, CDR1 is PRHDT and CDR2 FYEKMQ (reference sequence). CDR3 coding DNA: TGTGCCAGCAGCCCTAATGGGGACACTGAAGCTTTCTTT. Amino acid sequence: CASSPNGDTEAFF.

The chain recombines TRBV16 with TRBJ1-1; no clear D. CDR3 length: 14 amino acids. Germline CDR1 reads KGHSY; CDR2 reads FQNENV. The V gene lost 4 bases and the J gene lost 4 bases, with 13 bases spanning the gap. The CDR3, as DNA: TGTGCCAGCAGCCCAGCGGGAGTAAGCACTGAAGCTTTCTTT. Translated, it gives CASSPAGVSTEAFF.

By sample fraction, this clone is medium-sized (0.01 to 0.1%). This chain links TRBV19 with TRBJ2-7; 10 bases line up with TRBD2. The CDR3 spans 14 residues. Germline V gene lookup returns CDR1 LNHDA and CDR2 SQIVND (reference sequence). V lost 1 base, J lost 6 bases, and 3 bases stayed unmatched. DNA of the CDR3: TGTGCCAGTAGTATAGTAGCGGGAGGATCCGAGCAGTACTTC. This translates into CASSIVAGGSEQYF.

The V gene is TRBV6-5, the J gene TRBJ2-4, with a tentative D call TRBD1 (6 bases). This CDR3 has 13 residues. CDR1 is MNHEY, CDR2 SVGAGI, per germline. V lost 6 bases to trimming and J lost 6 bases, with 12 bases between them. CDR3 loop: CASRQGMGNIQYF. CDR3 coding DNA: TGTGCCAGCAGGCAGGGGATGGGAAACATTCAGTACTTC.

The chain couples TRBV5-1 to TRBJ2-1; D is uncertain. From germline, CDR1 is SGHRS and CDR2 YFSETQ. This CDR3 has 12 amino acids. V was shortened by 4 bases and J by 9 bases, with 11 bases between the two germline ends. The CDR3 coding sequence is TGCGCCAGCAGCCAGACTCGCGGTGAGCAGTTCTTC. Amino acid sequence: CASSQTRGEQFF.

The rearrangement uses TRBV5-5 and TRBJ2-1; D remains unclear. This CDR3 is built from 14 residues. CDR1 SGHKS and CDR2 YYEKEE come from the germline V gene (reference sequence). V was pared by 0 bases and J by 4 bases, with 8 bases between. CDR3 bases: TGTGCCAGCAGCTTGGGAACCCAATACAATGAGCAGTTCTTC. Translated, it gives CASSLGTQYNEQFF.

The CDR3 nucleotides are TGTGCCAGCAGTTTGTCCCAGGGGAGTTCCTACACCTTC. It is translated as CASSLSQGSSYTF. The V call is TRBV27, the J call TRBJ1-2, with D perhaps matching TRBD1 (6 bases). V gave up 3 bases and J gave up 10 bases, with 15 bases separating them. This CDR3 has 13 residues. Looked up from germline, CDR1 is MNHEY and CDR2 is SMNVEV (reference sequence).

The V and J genes are TRBV7-2 and TRBJ1-1; D gene uncertain. CDR3 size: 13 residues. Trimming took off 5 bases at V and 3 bases at J, with 10 bases between the two ends. Germline V lookup: CDR1 SGHTA, CDR2 FQGNSA. In DNA form, the CDR3 reads TGTGCCAGCAGCAGGGATGGCGACACTGAAGCTTTCTTT. Translated: CASSRDGDTEAFF.